A single sample gave rise to the 22 T cell receptor beta chains below, sequenced in a study of regulatory T cells in long-lasting Graves disease. Noted time point: persistent/refractory GD, antithyroid drugs over 5 years with positive TRAb. Construction of the TCR library relied on RNA isolated from PBMCs. Relying on iRepertoire HTBI primers and Arm-PCR of CDR3 regions, the team built TCR beta libraries. TCRdb re-called the multiplex PCR reads with MiXCR, one entry per CDR3 protein. The sample lists about 470,000 distinct CDR3 sequences, more than 20% occurring once. The source material was peripheral blood mononuclear cells (PBMCs), sampled when the disease was refractory, from a patient treated with antithyroid drugs. Receptors were obtained from a female donor with Graves disease.

The rearrangement uses TRBV6-5 and TRBJ1-3, with TRBD1 identical over 9 bases. The CDR3 spans 17 residues. V lost 2 bases, J lost 1 base, and 6 bases stayed unmatched. The germline gives CDR1 MNHEY, CDR2 SVGAGI. CDR3 region: CASSYTGQGRSGNTIYF. In nucleotides, the CDR3 is TGTGCCAGCAGTTACACGGGACAGGGAAGGTCTGGAAACACCATATATTTT.

This clonotype was detected ten times or more. The chain carries TRBV4-2 and TRBJ2-2, with D uncertain. This CDR3 spans 14 amino acids. The V gene's germline CDR1 is LGHNA and CDR2 YNFKEQ. V gave up 0 bases and J gave up 2 bases, with 4 bases separating them. CDR3 coding DNA: TGTGCCAGCAGCCAAGATCTAAACACCGGGGAGCTGTTTTTT. Its translation is CASSQDLNTGELFF.

The chain recombines TRBV3-1 with TRBJ2-7; 7 bases are a match to TRBD1. Germline V CDR1 and CDR2: LGHDT, YNNKEL (reference sequence). The CDR3 consists of 12 residues. Germline trimming cut 8 bases from V and 3 bases from J; bases unmatched to any gene: 4. CDR3 residues: CASEGADYEQYF. The CDR3 nucleotides are TGTGCCAGCGAGGGGGCCGACTACGAGCAGTACTTC.

This clonotype was seen ten or more times. The chain uses TRBV5-1 and TRBJ2-7; tentatively, D is TRBD2 (6 bases). V lost 1 base and J lost 6, with 17 bases in between. Germline V CDR1 and CDR2: SGHRS, YFSETQ. This CDR3 spans 15 amino acids. The CDR3 DNA follows: TGCGCCAGCAGCTTGTCTCTGGACGGGGGTGGCGAGCAGTACTTC. This encodes CASSLSLDGGGEQYF. The full variable domain, its missing parts supplied by reference TRBV5-1 and TRBJ2-7, is KAGVTQTPRYLIKTRGQQVTLSCSPISGHRSVSWYQQTPGQGLQFLFEYFSETQRNKGNFPGRFSGRQFSNSRSEMNVSTLELGDSALYLCASSLSLDGGGEQYFGPGTRLTVT.

The V call is TRBV10-1, the J call TRBJ2-2, with TRBD2 identical over 7 bases. Per the germline V gene, CDR1 is WNHNN and CDR2 is SYGVQD (reference sequence). Germline trimming cut 10 bases from V and 3 bases from J; bases unmatched to any gene: 8. The CDR3 runs to 14 residues. In DNA, the CDR3 is TGCGCCACAAAACCAGGGAGGGACACCGGGGAGCTGTTTTTT. This translates into CATKPGRDTGELFF.

In its sample, this clonotype was seen a few times. The chain carries TRBV7-3 and TRBJ1-5; no clear D. With 2 bases removed from V and 7 bases from J, the gap between germline ends came to 12 bases. The CDR3 loop spans 14 amino acids. Germline V gives CDR1 SGHTA, CDR2 FQGTGA. CDR3 sequence: CASSLVPRAQPQHF. The CDR3 DNA is TGTGCCAGCAGCTTAGTGCCGCGAGCCCAGCCCCAGCATTTT.

The chain links TRBV7-9 to TRBJ2-7; perhaps TRBD1 as D (6 bases). Per germline, CDR1 SEHNR and CDR2 FQNEAQ (reference sequence). The CDR3 is 13 residues long. V gave up 4 bases and J gave up 3 bases, with 10 bases separating them. The CDR3 here is CASSSNRVYEQYF. As DNA, the CDR3 is TGTGCCAGCAGCTCGAACAGGGTCTACGAGCAGTACTTC.

As regards this clonotype: Its ends do not fully match the called genes, so a read error is possible. In nucleotides, the CDR3 is TGTGCTAGCAGCTTAGCGTTGGGCGGAACCTACGAGCAGTACTTC. Residues: CASSLALGGTYEQYF. V gene TRBV7-7 combines with J gene TRBJ2-7, with D perhaps matching TRBD2 (5 bases). The germline V gene has CDR1 SSHAT and CDR2 FNYEAQ (reference sequence). CDR3 length: 15 amino acids.

This clonotype came up many times. The chain is built from TRBV28 and TRBJ2-1; D not resolved. The CDR3 has 13 residues. Trimming removed 5 bases from V and 6 bases from J, with 11 bases in between. Germline lookup yields CDR1 MDHEN and CDR2 SYDVKM. This chain's CDR3 is CASSAHTVNEQFF. The CDR3 nucleotides read TGTGCCAGCAGTGCCCACACAGTCAATGAGCAGTTCTTC.

Concerning this clonotype: One base away lies a much larger clone, so this may be a sequencing read error. This sequence joins TRBV11-2 and TRBJ1-2, with D tentatively TRBD1 (5 bases). This CDR3 spans 15 amino acids. Germline values: CDR1 SGHAT, CDR2 FQNNGV. V was cut by 3 bases and J by 3 bases, with 14 bases left in between. CDR3 nucleotides: TGTGCCAGCAGCTTGACGGGAGGGGCGGACTATGGCTACACCTTC. Its translation is CASSLTGGADYGYTF.

The chain employs TRBV6-1 and TRBJ2-7; 12 bases are a match to TRBD2. This CDR3 region has 16 residues. Germline V gene sequence: CDR1 MNHNS, CDR2 SASEGT. With V trimmed by 6 bases and J by 2 bases, 8 bases remained unmatched. The CDR3 reads CASSLGGLAGPYEQYF. For the CDR3, the DNA is TGTGCCAGCAGCTTAGGAGGACTAGCGGGGCCCTACGAGCAGTACTTC.

This clonotype was found a few times. This sequence joins TRBV7-6 and TRBJ1-2; tentatively, D is TRBD1 (5 bases). The germline CDR1 and CDR2 sequences are SGHVS and FNYEAQ. V shed 3 bases and J shed 2 bases, with 19 bases lying between them. The CDR3 is made up of 17 amino acids. CDR3 sequence: CASSLSPGTRGNYGYTF. Written as DNA, the CDR3 is TGTGCCAGCAGCTTGTCCCCCGGTACACGGGGCAACTATGGCTACACCTTC.

This clonotype was detected only a few times. The genes are TRBV3-1 and TRBJ2-2; D is undetermined. The CDR3 extends over 11 amino acids. Trimming took 3 bases from V and 6 from J, leaving 2 bases between them. CDR1 and CDR2 from the germline V gene are LGHDT and YNNKEL (reference sequence). The CDR3 here is CASSHAGELFF. The DNA of the CDR3 is TGTGCCAGCAGCCACGCCGGGGAGCTGTTTTTT.

This clonotype was seen more than once but under ten times. This chain uses TRBV10-3 with TRBJ2-1; 8 positions agree with TRBD1. Losses at the gene ends were 3 bases for V and 4 bases for J; bases not matched to a gene: 8. This CDR3 has 16 residues. Germline assignment: CDR1 ENHRY and CDR2 SYGVKD. CDR3 region: CAISDFTGGLYNEQFF. The CDR3 DNA reads as TGTGCCATCAGTGACTTTACAGGGGGGTTATACAATGAGCAGTTCTTC.

In this sample, this clonotype turned up many times. This chain links TRBV3-1 with TRBJ2-5; D tentatively reads TRBD1 or TRBD2 (5 bases each). Germline-derived CDR1 and CDR2 are LGHDT and YNNKEL (reference sequence). Deletions cut 2 bases from V and 7 bases from J, with 20 bases between. This CDR3 has 16 residues. The DNA of the CDR3 is TGTGCCAGCAGCCAACTTCGGGCAGACAGACGGGGGACCCAGTACTTC. Translating gives CASSQLRADRRGTQYF.

At least ten counts were recorded for this clonotype. The chain joins TRBV27 to TRBJ2-7; 12 bases line up with TRBD2. V shed 5 bases, J shed 6 bases, and the junction held 8 bases outside the gene matches. This CDR3 has 15 amino acids. Germline V CDR1 and CDR2: MNHEY, SMNVEV (reference sequence). Here the CDR3 DNA reads TGTGCCAGCAGTCTAACTAGCGGGAGGTTGAGCGAGCAGTACTTC. As protein: CASSLTSGRLSEQYF.

The chain has TRBV11-3 and TRBJ1-5, with a weak D call TRBD1 (5 bases). Trimming shortened V by 8 bases and J by 5 bases, and 19 bases separated the two germline ends. Germline CDR1 is SGHNT and CDR2 is YENEEA. CDR3 length equals 15 residues. The CDR3 loop is CASRKMEGGDQPQHF. The CDR3 bases are TGTGCCAGCCGCAAGATGGAGGGAGGGGATCAGCCCCAGCATTTT.

As concerns this clonotype: This may come from a read error, since a much larger clone is one base off. J is TRBJ1-1 and V is TRBV7-3; TRBD1 aligns across 8 bases. The germline V gene has CDR1 SGHTA and CDR2 FQGTGA. This CDR3 is 13 amino acids long. CDR3: CVSSHDRGGQAFF. In nucleotides, the CDR3 is TGTGTCAGCAGCCACGACAGGGGTGGTCAAGCTTTCTTT. The full variable domain, completed using reference TRBV7-3 and TRBJ1-1, is GAGVSQTPSNKVTEKGKYVELRCDPISGHTALYWYRQSLGQGPEFLIYFQGTGAADDSGLPNDRFFAVRPEGSVSTLKIQRTERGDSAVYLCVSSHDRGGQAFFGQGTRLTVV.

The J gene is TRBJ1-1, the V gene TRBV6-2 or TRBV6-3, with D possibly matching TRBD1 (5 bases). The CDR3 is 15 residues long. V was cut by 6 bases and J by 3 bases, with 17 bases left in between. Germline-derived CDR1 and CDR2 are MNHEY and SVGEGT. The CDR3 bases are TGTGCCAGCAGGCCTGGGGGGTTGTCGGACACTGAAGCTTTCTTT. As protein: CASRPGGLSDTEAFF.

The chain is built from TRBV14 and TRBJ1-5; tentative D call: TRBD1 (5 bases). CDR3 length: 16 amino acids. V was trimmed by 4 bases and J by 2 bases, leaving 15 bases between them. The germline CDR1 and CDR2 sequences are SGHDN and FVKESK. Here the CDR3 DNA reads TGTGCCAGCAGCCCGTTTATCAGGGTGGGCAATCAGCCCCAGCATTTT. Protein product: CASSPFIRVGNQPQHF.

This clonotype was detected ten times or more. The junction does not match germline at one end; this may be a read error. The chain is built from TRBV5-4 and TRBJ1-1; D remains ambiguous. The CDR3 runs to 13 residues. Looked up from germline, CDR1 is SGHNT and CDR2 is YYREEE (reference sequence). The CDR3 DNA sequence: TGCGCCAGCAGCCTGCCGGGGAACACTGAAGCTTTCTTT. Protein sequence: CASSLPGNTEAFF. Together with reference TRBV5-4 and TRBJ1-1, the CDR3 gives the full variable domain: ETGVTQSPTHLIKTRGQQVTLRCSSQSGHNTVSWYQQALGQGPQFIFQYYREEENGRGNFPPRFSGLQFPNYSSELNVNALELDDSALYLCASSLPGNTEAFFGQGTRLTVV.

This clonotype was counted at least ten times. V and J are TRBV28 and TRBJ2-7, with D perhaps assigned TRBD1 or TRBD2 (5 bases each). The V gene lost 5 bases and the J gene lost 6 bases, with 26 bases spanning the gap. Per the germline V gene, CDR1 is MDHEN and CDR2 is SYDVKM. This CDR3 comprises 17 residues. The CDR3 nucleotides read TGTGCCAGCAGTACTACCATCTGGGGGAGCCATATCTTCGAGCAGTACTTC. Its translation: CASSTTIWGSHIFEQYF.